This entry describes one T cell receptor (beta chain). The data originate from a study of blood T cell repertoires in COVID-19. Germline V gene data show CDR1 as LGHDT and CDR2 as YNNKEL (reference sequence). V lost 2 bases and J 2 bases, leaving 12 bases between the germline ends. This CDR3 is 15 amino acids long. Here immunoSEQ multiplex PCR was the method, and the copy in TCRdb shows in-frame clones only, minus some. The table lists 250,000 to 400,000 clones, around 89% of them singletons. The chain joins TRBV3-1 (or the pseudogene TRBV3-2) to TRBJ2-5; D may be TRBD2 (5 bases). This receptor was taken from a woman under 40 with COVID-19, enrolled during active disease. Sequenced material: peripheral blood. CDR3 DNA sequence: TGTGCCAGCAGCCAAACACGGGATATTCAAGAGACCCAGTACTTC. It yields the protein CASSQTRDIQETQYF.